This T cell receptor beta chain is drawn from a study of blood T cells in healthy people across ages. Germline-derived CDR1 and CDR2 are SQVTM and ANQGSEA. Trimming took 4 bases from V and 2 from J, leaving 5 bases between them. The length of the CDR3 is 11 residues. This clonotype has ten or more counts. RNA extraction gave at least 5 micrograms of total RNA per sample. Through a sample-barcoded 5' primer and a J-beta primer mix, a second PCR was run for roughly 7 to 12 cycles. TCRdb recomputed calls from the 5' RACE reads with MiXCR, one row per CDR3 protein. This sample has 1.5 million to 2 million distinct CDR3 sequences, with around 40% found just once.

The V gene is TRBV29-1, the J gene TRBJ1-2; the D is unclear. The sequenced material came from blood. This TCR was sampled from a human donor in good health. Here the CDR3 DNA reads TGCAGCGTTGCCGCAAACTATGGCTACACCTTC. Translating gives CSVAANYGYTF.